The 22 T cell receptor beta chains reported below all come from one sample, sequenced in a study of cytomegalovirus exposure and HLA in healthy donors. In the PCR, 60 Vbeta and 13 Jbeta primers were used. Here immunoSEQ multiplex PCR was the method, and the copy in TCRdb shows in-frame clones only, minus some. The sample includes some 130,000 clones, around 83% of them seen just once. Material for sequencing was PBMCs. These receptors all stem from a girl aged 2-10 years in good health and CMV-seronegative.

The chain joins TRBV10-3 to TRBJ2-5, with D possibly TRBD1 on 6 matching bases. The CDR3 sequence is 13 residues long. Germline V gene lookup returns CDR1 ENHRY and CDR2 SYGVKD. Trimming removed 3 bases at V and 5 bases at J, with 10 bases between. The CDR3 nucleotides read TGTGCCATCAGTGACAGGGGTGGGGAGACCCAGTACTTC. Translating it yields CAISDRGGETQYF.

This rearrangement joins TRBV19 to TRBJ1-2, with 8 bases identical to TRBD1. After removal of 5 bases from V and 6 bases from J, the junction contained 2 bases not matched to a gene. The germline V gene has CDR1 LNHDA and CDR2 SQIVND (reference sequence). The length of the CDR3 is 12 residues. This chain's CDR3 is CASSWTGNGYTF. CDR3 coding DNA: TGTGCCAGTAGTTGGACAGGGAATGGCTACACCTTC.

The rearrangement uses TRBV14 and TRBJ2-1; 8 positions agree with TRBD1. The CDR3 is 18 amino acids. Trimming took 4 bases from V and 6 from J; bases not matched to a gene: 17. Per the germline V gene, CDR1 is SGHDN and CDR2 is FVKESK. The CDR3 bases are TGTGCCAGCAGCCCTGGCGTGTGGACAGGGTTTGAAGTCAATGAGCAGTTCTTC. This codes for CASSPGVWTGFEVNEQFF. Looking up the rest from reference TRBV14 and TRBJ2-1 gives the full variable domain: EAGVTQFPSHSVIEKGQTVTLRCDPISGHDNLYWYRRVMGKEIKFLLHFVKESKQDESGMPNNRFLAERTGGTYSTLKVQPAELEDSGVYFCASSPGVWTGFEVNEQFFGPGTRLTVL.

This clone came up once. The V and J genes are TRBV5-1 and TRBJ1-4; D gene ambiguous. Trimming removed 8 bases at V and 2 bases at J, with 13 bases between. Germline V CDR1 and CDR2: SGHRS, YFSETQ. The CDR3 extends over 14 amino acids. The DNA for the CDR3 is TGCGCCAGTGCCGAATCACGGACTAATGAAAAACTGTTTTTT. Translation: CASAESRTNEKLFF.

The DNA of the CDR3 is TGTGCCAGCAGCGATCTAGCGGATTCCTACAATGAGCAGTTCTTC. Protein: CASSDLADSYNEQFF. The J gene is TRBJ2-1, the V gene TRBV11-2; 7 nucleotides match TRBD2. The CDR3 runs to 15 residues. With V trimmed by 5 bases and J by 1 base, 5 bases remained unmatched. Germline V CDR1 and CDR2: SGHAT, FQNNGV. Full variable domain (outside the CDR3, taken from reference TRBV11-2 and TRBJ2-1): EAGVAQSPRYKIIEKRQSVAFWCNPISGHATLYWYQQILGQGPKLLIQFQNNGVVDDSQLPKDRFSAERLKGVDSTLKIQPAKLEDSAVYLCASSDLADSYNEQFFGPGTRLTVL.

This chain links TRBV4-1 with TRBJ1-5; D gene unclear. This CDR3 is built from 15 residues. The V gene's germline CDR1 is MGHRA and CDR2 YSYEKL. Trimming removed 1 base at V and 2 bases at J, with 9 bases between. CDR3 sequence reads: CASSQVTLGNQPQHF. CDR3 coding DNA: TGCGCCAGCAGCCAAGTTACTTTGGGCAATCAGCCCCAGCATTTT.

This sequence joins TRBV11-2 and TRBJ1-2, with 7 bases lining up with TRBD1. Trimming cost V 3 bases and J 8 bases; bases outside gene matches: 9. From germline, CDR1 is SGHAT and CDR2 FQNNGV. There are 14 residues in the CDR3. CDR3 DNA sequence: TGTGCCAGCAGCTTGGACAGGACCCTCTTAGGCTACACCTTC. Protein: CASSLDRTLLGYTF.

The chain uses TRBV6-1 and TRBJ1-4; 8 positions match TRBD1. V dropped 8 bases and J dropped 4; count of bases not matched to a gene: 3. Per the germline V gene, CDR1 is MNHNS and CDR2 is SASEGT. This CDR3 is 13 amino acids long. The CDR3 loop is CASQGAYNEKLFF. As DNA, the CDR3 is TGTGCCAGCCAGGGGGCCTATAATGAAAAACTGTTTTTT.

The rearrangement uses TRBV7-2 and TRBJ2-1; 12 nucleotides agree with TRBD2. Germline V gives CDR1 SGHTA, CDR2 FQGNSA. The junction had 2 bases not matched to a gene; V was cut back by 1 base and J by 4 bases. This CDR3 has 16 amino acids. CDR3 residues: CASSLVGTSGYNEQFF. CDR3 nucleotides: TGTGCCAGCAGCTTAGTTGGGACTAGCGGGTACAATGAGCAGTTCTTC.

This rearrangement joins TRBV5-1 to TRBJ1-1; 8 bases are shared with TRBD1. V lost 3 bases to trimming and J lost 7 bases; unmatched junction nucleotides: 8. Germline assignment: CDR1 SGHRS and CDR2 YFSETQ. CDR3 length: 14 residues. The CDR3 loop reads CASSSTNGQGEAFF. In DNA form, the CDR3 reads TGCGCCAGCAGCTCAACGAACGGACAGGGTGAAGCTTTCTTT.

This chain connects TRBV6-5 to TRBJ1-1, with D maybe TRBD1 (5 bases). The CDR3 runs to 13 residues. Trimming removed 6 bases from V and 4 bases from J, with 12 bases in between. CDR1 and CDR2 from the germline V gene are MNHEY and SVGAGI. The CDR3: CASSPREGTEAFF. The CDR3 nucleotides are TGTGCCAGCAGCCCCAGGGAGGGCACTGAAGCTTTCTTT.

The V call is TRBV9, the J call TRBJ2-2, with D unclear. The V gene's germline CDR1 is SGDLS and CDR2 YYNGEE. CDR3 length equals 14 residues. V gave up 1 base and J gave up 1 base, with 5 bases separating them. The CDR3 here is CASSVSGNTGELFF. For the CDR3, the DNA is TGTGCCAGCAGCGTATCAGGGAACACCGGGGAGCTGTTTTTT.

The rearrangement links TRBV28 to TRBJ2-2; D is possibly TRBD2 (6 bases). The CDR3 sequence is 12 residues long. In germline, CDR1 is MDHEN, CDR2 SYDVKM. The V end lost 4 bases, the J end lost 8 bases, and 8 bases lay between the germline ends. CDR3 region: CASSWGVGELFF. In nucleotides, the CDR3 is TGTGCCAGCAGTTGGGGGGTAGGGGAGCTGTTTTTT.

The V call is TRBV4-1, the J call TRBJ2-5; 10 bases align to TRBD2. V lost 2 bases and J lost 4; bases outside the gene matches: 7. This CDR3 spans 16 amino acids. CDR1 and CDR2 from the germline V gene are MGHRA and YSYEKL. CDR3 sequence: CASSQKPSGSGETQYF. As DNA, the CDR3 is TGCGCCAGCAGCCAAAAACCTAGCGGGAGCGGAGAGACCCAGTACTTC.

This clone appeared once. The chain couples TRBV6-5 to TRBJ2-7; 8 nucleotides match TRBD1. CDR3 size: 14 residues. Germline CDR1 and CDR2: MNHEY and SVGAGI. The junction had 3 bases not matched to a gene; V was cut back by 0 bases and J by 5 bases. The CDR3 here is CASSYSSGGDEQYF. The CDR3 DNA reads TGTGCCAGCAGTTACTCGTCAGGGGGCGACGAGCAGTACTTC.

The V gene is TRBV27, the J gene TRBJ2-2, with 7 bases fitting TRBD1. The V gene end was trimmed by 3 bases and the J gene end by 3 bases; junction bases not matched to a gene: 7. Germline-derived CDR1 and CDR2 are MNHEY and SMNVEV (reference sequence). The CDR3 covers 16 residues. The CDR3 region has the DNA TGTGCCAGCAGTTTCCCGCGAGACAGGGACACCGGGGAGCTGTTTTTT. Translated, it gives CASSFPRDRDTGELFF.

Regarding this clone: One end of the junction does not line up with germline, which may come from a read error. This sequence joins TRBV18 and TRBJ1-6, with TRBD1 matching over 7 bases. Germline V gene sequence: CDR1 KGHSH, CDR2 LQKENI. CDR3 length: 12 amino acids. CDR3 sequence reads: CASSPPEGARLF. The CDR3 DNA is TGTGCCAGCTCACCACCGGAGGGGGCCCGACTCTTT.

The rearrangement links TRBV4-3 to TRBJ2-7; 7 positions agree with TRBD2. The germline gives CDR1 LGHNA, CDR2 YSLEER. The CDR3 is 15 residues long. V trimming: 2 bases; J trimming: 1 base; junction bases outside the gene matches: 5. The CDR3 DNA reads TGCGCCAGCAGCCAAAAGCGGGGCGGATCCTACGAGCAGTACTTC. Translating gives CASSQKRGGSYEQYF.

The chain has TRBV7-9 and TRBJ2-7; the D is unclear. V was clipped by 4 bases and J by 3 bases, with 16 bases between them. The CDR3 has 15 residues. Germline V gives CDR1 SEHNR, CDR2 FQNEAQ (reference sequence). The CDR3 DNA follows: TGTGCCAGCAGCTCGCCCAACTCTGAACTCTACGAGCAGTACTTC. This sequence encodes CASSSPNSELYEQYF. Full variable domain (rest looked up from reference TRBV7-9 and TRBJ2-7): DTGVSQNPRHKITKRGQNVTFRCDPISEHNRLYWYRQTLGQGPEFLTYFQNEAQLEKSRLLSDRFSAERPKGSFSTLEIQRTEQGDSAMYLCASSSPNSELYEQYFGPGTRLTVT.

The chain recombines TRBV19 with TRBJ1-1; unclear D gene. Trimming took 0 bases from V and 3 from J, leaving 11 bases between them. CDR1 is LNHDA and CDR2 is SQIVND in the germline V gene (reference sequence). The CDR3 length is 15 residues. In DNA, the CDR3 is TGTGCCAGTAGTATAGATCGAAGTCCGGACACTGAAGCTTTCTTT. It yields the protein CASSIDRSPDTEAFF.

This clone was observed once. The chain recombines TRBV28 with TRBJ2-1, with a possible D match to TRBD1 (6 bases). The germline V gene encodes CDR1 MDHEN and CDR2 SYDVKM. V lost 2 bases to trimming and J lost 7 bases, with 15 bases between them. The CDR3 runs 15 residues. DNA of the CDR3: TGTGCCAGCAGTTTAACGGGCAGGGGAAGAAATGAGCAGTTCTTC. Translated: CASSLTGRGRNEQFF.

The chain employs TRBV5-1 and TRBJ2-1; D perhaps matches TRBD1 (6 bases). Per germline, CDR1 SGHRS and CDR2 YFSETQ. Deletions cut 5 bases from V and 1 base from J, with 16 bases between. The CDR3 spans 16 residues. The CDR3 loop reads CASRMGDTASYNEQFF. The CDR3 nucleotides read TGCGCCAGCAGAATGGGGGACACCGCTTCCTACAATGAGCAGTTCTTC.